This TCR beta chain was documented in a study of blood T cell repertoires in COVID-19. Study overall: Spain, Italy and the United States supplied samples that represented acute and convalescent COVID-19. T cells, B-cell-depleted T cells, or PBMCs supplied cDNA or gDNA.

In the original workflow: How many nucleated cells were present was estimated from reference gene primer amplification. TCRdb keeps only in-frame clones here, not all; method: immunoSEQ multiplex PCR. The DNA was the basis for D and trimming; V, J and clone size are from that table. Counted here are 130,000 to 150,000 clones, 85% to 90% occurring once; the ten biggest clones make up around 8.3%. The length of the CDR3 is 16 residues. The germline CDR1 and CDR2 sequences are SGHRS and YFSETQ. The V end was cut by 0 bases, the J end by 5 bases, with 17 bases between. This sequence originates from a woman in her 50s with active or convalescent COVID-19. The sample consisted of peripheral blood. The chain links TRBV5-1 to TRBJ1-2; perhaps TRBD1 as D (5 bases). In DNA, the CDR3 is TGCGCCAGCAGCTTGGCCTCAGGGCCGACTTTATATGGCTACACCTTC. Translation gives CASSLASGPTLYGYTF.